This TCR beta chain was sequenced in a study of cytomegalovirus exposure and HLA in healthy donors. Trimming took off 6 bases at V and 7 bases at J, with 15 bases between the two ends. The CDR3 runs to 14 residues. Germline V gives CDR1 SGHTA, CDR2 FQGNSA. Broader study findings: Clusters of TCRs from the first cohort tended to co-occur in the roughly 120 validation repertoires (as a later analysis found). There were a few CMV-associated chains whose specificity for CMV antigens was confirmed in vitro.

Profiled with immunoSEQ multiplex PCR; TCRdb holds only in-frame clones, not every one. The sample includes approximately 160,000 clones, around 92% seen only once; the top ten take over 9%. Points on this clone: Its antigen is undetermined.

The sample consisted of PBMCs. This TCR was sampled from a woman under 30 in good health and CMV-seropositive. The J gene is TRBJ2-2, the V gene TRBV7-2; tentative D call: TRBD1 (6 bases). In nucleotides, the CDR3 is TGTGCCAGCAGGCAAGGACAGTCCCTCGGGGAGCTGTTTTTT. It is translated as CASRQGQSLGELFF.